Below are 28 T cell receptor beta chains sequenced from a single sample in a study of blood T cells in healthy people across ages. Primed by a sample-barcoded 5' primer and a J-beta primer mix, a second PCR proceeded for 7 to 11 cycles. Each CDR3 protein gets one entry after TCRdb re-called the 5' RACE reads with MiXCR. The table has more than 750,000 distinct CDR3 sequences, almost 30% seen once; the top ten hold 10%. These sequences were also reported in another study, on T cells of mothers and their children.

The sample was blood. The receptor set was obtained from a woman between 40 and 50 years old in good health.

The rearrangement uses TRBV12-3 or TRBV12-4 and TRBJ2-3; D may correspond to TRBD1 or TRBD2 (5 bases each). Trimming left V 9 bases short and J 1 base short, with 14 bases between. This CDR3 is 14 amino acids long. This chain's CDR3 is CASFGGLGTDTQYF. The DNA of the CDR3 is TGTGCCAGTTTTGGGGGTTTGGGCACAGATACGCAGTATTTT.

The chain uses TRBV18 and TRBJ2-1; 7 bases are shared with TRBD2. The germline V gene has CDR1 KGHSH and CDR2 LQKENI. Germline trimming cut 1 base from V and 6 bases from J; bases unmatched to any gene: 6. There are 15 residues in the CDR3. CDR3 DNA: TGTGCCAGCTCACCACGAAGACTAGCTCCCAATGAGCAGTTCTTC. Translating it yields CASSPRRLAPNEQFF. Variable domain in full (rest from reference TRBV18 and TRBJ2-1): NAGVMQNPRHLVRRRGQEARLRCSPMKGHSHVYWYRQLPEEGLKFMVYLQKENIIDESGMPKERFSAEFPKEGPSILRIQQVVRGDSAAYFCASSPRRLAPNEQFFGPGTRLTVL.

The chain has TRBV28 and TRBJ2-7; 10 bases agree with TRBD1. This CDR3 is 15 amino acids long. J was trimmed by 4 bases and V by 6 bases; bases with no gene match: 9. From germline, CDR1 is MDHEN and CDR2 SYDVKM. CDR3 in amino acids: CASRLWGTGVYEQYF. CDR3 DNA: TGTGCCAGCAGACTCTGGGGGACAGGGGTGTACGAGCAGTACTTC. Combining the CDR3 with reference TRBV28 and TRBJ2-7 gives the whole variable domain DVKVTQSSRYLVKRTGEKVFLECVQDMDHENMFWYRQDPGLGLRLIYFSYDVKMKEKGDIPEGYSVSREKKERFSLILESASTNQTSMYLCASRLWGTGVYEQYFGPGTRLTVT.

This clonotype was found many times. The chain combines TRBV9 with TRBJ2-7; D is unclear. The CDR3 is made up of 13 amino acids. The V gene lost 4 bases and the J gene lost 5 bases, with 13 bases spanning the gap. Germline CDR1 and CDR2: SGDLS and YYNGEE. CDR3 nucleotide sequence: TGTGCCAGCAGCCCCTCACAGAGCCACGAGCAGTACTTC. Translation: CASSPSQSHEQYF.

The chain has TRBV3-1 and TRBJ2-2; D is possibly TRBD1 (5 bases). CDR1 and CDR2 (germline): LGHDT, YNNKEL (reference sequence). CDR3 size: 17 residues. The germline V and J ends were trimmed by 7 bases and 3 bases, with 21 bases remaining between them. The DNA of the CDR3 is TGTGCCAGCACCCCCCGGTGGCAGGGTATGGACACCGGGGAGCTGTTTTTT. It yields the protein CASTPRWQGMDTGELFF. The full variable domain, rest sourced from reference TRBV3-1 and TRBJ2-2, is DTAVSQTPKYLVTQMGNDKSIKCEQNLGHDTMYWYKQDSKKFLKIMFSYNNKELIINETVPNRFSPKSPDKAHLNLHINSLELGDSAVYFCASTPRWQGMDTGELFFGEGSRLTVL.

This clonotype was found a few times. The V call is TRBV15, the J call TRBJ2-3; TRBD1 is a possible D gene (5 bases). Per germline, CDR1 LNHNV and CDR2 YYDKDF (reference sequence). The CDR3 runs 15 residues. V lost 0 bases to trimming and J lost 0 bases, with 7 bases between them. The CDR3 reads CATSRDTGSTDTQYF. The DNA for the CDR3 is TGTGCCACCAGCAGAGATACAGGAAGCACAGATACGCAGTATTTT.

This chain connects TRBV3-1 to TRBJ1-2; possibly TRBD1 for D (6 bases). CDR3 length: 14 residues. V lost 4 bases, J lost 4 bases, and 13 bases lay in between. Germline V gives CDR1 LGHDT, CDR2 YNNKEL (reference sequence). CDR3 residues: CASSPEGGLYGYTF. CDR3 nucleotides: TGTGCCAGCAGCCCCGAAGGGGGGCTCTATGGCTACACCTTC.

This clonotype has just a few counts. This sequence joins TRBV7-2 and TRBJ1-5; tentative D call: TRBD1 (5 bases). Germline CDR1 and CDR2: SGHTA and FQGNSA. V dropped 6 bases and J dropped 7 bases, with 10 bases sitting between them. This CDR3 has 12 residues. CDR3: CASSMGGQPQHF. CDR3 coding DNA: TGTGCCAGCAGTATGGGGGGGCAGCCCCAGCATTTT.

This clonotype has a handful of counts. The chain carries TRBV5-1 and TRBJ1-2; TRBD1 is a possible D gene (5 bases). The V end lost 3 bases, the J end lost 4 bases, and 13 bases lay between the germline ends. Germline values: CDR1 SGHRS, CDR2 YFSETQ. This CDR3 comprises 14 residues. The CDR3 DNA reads TGCGCCAGCAGCTCAGAGGGACTGAGCTATGGCTACACCTTC. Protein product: CASSSEGLSYGYTF. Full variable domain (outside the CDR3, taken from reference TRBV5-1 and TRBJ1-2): KAGVTQTPRYLIKTRGQQVTLSCSPISGHRSVSWYQQTPGQGLQFLFEYFSETQRNKGNFPGRFSGRQFSNSRSEMNVSTLELGDSALYLCASSSEGLSYGYTFGSGTRLTVV.

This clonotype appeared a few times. CDR3 region: CASSQDEGGPYGYTF. In DNA, the CDR3 is TGCGCCAGCAGCCAAGATGAGGGGGGCCCCTATGGCTACACCTTC. The rearrangement uses TRBV4-1 and TRBJ1-2, with D possibly TRBD1 on 6 matching bases. The germline V and J ends were trimmed by 0 bases and 4 bases, with 12 bases remaining between them. Germline-derived CDR1 and CDR2 are MGHRA and YSYEKL. The CDR3 spans 15 residues.

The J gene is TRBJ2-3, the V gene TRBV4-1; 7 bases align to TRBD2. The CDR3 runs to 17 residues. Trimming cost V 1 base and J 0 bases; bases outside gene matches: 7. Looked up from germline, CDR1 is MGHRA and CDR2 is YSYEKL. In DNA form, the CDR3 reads TGCGCCAGCAGCCAAGGGGCAGGCGGGGGAAGCACAGATACGCAGTATTTT. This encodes CASSQGAGGGSTDTQYF.

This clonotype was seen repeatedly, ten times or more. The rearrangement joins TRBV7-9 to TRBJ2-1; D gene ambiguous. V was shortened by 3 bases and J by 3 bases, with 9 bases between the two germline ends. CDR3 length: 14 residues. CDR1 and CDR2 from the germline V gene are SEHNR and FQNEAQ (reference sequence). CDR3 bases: TGTGCCAGCAGCTTGGTACCCGACTACAATGAGCAGTTCTTC. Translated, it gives CASSLVPDYNEQFF.

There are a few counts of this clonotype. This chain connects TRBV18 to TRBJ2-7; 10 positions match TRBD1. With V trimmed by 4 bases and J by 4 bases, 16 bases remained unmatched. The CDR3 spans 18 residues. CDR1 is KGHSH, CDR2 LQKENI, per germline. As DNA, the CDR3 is TGTGCCAGCTCACAGGGGGACAGGGGATGGACAGGCAGGTACGAGCAGTACTTC. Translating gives CASSQGDRGWTGRYEQYF.

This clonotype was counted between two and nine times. The CDR3 DNA reads TGTGCCAGCAGCCTCCTGCAGGGGGCGTTTGGCTACACCTTC. As protein: CASSLLQGAFGYTF. V is TRBV7-9 and J is TRBJ1-2, with 8 bases lining up with TRBD1. J gave up 7 bases and V 5 bases, and 9 bases lay outside the gene matches. Germline V gene sequence: CDR1 SEHNR, CDR2 FQNEAQ (reference sequence). The CDR3 sequence is 14 residues long.

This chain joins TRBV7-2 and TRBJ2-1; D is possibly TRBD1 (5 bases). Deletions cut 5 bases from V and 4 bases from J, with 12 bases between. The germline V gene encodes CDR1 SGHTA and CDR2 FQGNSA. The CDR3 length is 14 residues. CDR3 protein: CASSKSQGYNEQFF. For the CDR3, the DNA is TGTGCCAGCAGCAAATCGCAGGGATACAATGAGCAGTTCTTC.

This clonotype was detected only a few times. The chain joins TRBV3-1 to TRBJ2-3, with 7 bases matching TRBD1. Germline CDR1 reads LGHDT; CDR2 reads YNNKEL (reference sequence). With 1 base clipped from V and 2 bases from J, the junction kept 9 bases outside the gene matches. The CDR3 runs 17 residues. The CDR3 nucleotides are TGTGCCAGCAGCCAAGCAAACAGGGGTCGCTCCACAGATACGCAGTATTTT. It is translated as CASSQANRGRSTDTQYF.

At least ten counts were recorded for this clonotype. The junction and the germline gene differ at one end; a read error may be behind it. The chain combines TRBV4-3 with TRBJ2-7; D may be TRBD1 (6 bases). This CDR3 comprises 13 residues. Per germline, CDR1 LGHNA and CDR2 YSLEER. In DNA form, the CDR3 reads TGCGCCAGCAGCCAGGGGACATACTACGAACAGTACTTC. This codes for CASSQGTYYEQYF.

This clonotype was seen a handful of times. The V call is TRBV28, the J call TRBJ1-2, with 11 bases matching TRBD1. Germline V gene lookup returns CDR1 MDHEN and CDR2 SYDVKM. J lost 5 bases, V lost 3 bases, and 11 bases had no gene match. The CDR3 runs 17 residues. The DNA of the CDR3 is TGTGCCAGCAGTTTCCCGGGCGGGACAGGGGGGAAATATGGCTACACCTTC. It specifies CASSFPGGTGGKYGYTF.

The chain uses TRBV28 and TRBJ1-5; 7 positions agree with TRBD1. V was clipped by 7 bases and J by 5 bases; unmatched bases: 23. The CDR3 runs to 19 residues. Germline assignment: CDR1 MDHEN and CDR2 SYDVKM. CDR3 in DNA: TGTGCCAGCACCCTTGGGCTCCGACAGGGAGGACCCACGCATCAGCCCCAGCATTTT. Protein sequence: CASTLGLRQGGPTHQPQHF.

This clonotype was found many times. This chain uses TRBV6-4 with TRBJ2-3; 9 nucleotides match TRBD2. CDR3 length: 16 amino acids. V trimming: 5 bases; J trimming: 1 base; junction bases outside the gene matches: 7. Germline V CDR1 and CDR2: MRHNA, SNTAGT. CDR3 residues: CASSLRASGGTDTQYF. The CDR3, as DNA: TGTGCCAGCAGTCTCCGGGCTAGCGGGGGCACAGATACGCAGTATTTT.

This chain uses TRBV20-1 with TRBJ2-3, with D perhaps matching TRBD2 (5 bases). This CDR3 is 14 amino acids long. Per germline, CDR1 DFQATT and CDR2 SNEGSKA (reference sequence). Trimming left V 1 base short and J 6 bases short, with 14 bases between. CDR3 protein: CSARGGVASDTQYF. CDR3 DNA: TGCAGTGCTAGAGGAGGCGTAGCGTCGGATACGCAGTATTTT.

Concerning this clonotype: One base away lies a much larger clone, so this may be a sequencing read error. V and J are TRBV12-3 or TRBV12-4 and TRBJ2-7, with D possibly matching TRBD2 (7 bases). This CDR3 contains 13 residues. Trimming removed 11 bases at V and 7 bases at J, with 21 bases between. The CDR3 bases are TGTGCCTCCTCCTGGCGGGGGCGGGGGGAGCAGTACTTC. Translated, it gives CASSWRGRGEQYF.

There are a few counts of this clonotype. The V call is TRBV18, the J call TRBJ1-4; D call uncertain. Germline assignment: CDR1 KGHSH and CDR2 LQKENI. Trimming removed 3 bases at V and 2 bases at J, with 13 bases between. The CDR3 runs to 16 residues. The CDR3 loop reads CASSPGIGSTNEKLFF. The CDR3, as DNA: TGTGCCAGCTCACCGGGAATAGGAAGCACTAATGAAAAACTGTTTTTT.

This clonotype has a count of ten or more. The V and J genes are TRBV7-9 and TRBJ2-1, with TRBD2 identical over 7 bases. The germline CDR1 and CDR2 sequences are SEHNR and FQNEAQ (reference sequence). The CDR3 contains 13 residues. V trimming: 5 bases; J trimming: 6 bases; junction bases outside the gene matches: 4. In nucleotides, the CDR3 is TGTGCCAGCAGCCCCCGCGGGGGCAATGAGCAGTTCTTC. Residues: CASSPRGGNEQFF.

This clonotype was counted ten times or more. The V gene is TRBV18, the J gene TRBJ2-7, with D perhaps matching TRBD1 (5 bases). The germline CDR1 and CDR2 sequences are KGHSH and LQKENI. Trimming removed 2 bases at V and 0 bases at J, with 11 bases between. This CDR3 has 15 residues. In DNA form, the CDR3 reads TGTGCCAGCTCACCATTGGCAGGGCGCTCCTACGAGCAGTACTTC. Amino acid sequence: CASSPLAGRSYEQYF.

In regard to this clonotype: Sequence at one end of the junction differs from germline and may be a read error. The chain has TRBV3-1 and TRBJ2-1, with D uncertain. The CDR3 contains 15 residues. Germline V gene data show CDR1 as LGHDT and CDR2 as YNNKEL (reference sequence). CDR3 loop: CAGSQEFSSYNEQFF. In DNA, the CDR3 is TGTGCCGGCAGCCAAGAGTTCAGCTCCTACAATGAGCAGTTCTTC.

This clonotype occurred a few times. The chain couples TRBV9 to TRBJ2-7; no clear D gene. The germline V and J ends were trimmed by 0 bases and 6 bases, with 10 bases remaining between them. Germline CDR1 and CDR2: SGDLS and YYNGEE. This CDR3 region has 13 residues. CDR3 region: CASSVEPTSEQYF. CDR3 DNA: TGTGCCAGCAGCGTAGAACCGACGTCCGAGCAGTACTTC.

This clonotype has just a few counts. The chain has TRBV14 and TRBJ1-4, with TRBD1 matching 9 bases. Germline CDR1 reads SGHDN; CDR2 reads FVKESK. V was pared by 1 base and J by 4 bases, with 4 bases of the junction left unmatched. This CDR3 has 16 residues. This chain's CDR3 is CASSQVTGGINEKLFF. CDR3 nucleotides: TGTGCCAGCAGCCAAGTGACAGGGGGTATTAATGAAAAACTGTTTTTT.